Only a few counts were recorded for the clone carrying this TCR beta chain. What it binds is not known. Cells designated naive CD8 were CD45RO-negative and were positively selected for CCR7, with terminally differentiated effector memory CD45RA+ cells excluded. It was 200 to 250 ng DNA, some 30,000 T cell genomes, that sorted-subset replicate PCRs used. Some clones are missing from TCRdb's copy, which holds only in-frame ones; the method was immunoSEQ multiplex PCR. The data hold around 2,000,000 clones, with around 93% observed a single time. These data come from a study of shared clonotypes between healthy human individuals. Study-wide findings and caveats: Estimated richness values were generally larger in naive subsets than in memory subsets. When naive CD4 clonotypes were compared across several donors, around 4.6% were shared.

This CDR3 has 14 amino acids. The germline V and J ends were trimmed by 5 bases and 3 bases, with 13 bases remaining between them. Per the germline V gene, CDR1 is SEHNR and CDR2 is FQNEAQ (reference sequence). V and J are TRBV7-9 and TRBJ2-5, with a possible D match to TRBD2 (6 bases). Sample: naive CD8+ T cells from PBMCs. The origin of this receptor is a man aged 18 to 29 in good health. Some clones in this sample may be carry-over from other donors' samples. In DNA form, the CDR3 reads TGTGCCAGCAGCCCCGCGGGGAGCAAAGAGACCCAGTACTTC. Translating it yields CASSPAGSKETQYF.